This TCR beta chain was sequenced for a study of CD4 T cell repertoires in COVID-19. Study as a whole: Relabeled CFSE-low cells, IL-2-expanded for about nine days, met spikes from other coronaviruses.

This CDR3 contains 14 residues. Germline values: CDR1 MNHNS, CDR2 SASEGT. V shed 2 bases and J 2 bases; nucleotides not matched to a gene: 0. These memory T cells were uncultured and sequenced directly after ex vivo isolation. Sequencing used immunoSEQ multiplex PCR; TCRdb keeps in-frame clones, though not all of them. The data hold more than 65,000 clones, with roughly 80% observed a single time. The receptor was derived from a human donor who had COVID-19. The source was CD4+ T cells from peripheral blood, collected after recovery from COVID-19. The chain combines TRBV6-1 with TRBJ2-3; 8 bases line up with TRBD1. The CDR3 loop is CASSEQGATDTQYF. In nucleotides, the CDR3 is TGTGCCAGCAGTGAACAGGGGGCCACAGATACGCAGTATTTT.